This T cell receptor beta chain is from a study of CD8 T cells in ankylosing spondylitis (dated by TCRdb to the late 2010s). With regard to the full study: The study profiled T cell receptor beta repertoires in healthy donors and ankylosing spondylitis patients to find disease-linked TCR variants. Peripheral blood was sampled, and synovial fluid was additionally collected from ankylosing spondylitis patients. The whole study cohort included roughly 110 healthy donors and 20 to 30 ankylosing spondylitis patients. On the study overall, not on this receptor specifically: Some TCR beta motif variants had previously been reported in synovial fluid and blood of reactive arthritis patients, which suggested common disease-initiation mechanisms. A TCR beta motif of fewer than 10 highly homologous amino acid variants appeared characteristic of blood from ankylosing spondylitis patients. A CD8+ phenotype was shown by the disease-linked clones, which were found at relatively low frequencies in peripheral blood. The disease-linked clones were reported as significantly enriched in matched synovial fluid samples from ankylosing spondylitis patients.

Instrument used: Illumina HiSeq 2500. Quantitative 5'-RACE with molecular barcodes was the method used to prepare the TCR beta libraries. On the study's bioinformatics: Disease-linked TCR variants were identified with a new computational method built on a probabilistic model of VDJ rearrangement. TCRdb's own reprocessing of the public reads used fastp at Q25 and MiXCR and kept productive beta chains. Each entry is one CDR3 protein sequence, shown with its most common DNA and genes. These V and J calls are TCRdb output, not the study's own analysis. This sample gives some 840,000 distinct CDR3 sequences in total; 12% of them show up just once. The top ten hold 0.51% of the sample. This clonotype was observed at least ten times. There is no known antigen for this receptor. No much larger clone exists at a distance of one base, and base qualities are not known. The germline V gene (reference sequence) provides CDR1 SEHNR and CDR2 FQNEAQ. A distance of 8 bases separates the germline ends of V and J, which lose 3 bases and 3 bases respectively. Including the terminal cysteine and phenylalanine, the CDR3 comprises 13 residues. Solely the CDR3 DNA is kept, with 39 bases framed from the first base.

The chain couples TRBV7-9 to TRBJ1-2, with a weak D call of TRBD1 (5 bases match). Source material: blood, either unsorted or a sorted T cell fraction (not recorded which). This clonotype was obtained from a male donor with ankylosing spondylitis. The CDR3 reads as follows: CASSFRGDYGYTF. Here is the DNA: TGTGCCAGCAGCTTTCGGGGGGACTATGGCTACACCTTC.